A selection of T cell receptor beta chains follows, all from one sample in a study of Graves' ophthalmopathy and Graves' hyperthyroidism. Each CDR3 protein gets one entry after TCRdb re-called the multiplex PCR reads with MiXCR. Of 740,000 or so distinct CDR3 sequences in the sample, 40% were seen once. Specimen: peripheral blood. The receptor source for this set is an adult man with Graves' ophthalmopathy. The CDR3 runs from the conserved cysteine through the conserved F or W. Fields, in order: CDR3 length, clone size, D gene, V gene, J gene, CDR3 protein, CDR3 DNA. A D gene is named only where the DNA matches it firmly. Size is omitted from some rows. Given values are once, few, many or a class for expanded clones.

13	-	-	TRBV7-2	TRBJ1-4	CASSWGGDEKLFF	TGTGCCAGCAGCTGGGGAGGGGATGAAAAACTGTTTTTT
13	-	-	TRBV10-3	TRBJ2-5	CAISTGADGTQYF	TGTGCCATCAGTACGGGGGCGGATGGGACCCAGTACTTC
15	-	-	TRBV7-6	TRBJ1-4	CASSFELPTNEKLFF	TGTGCCAGCAGTTTTGAATTGCCGACTAATGAAAAACTGTTTTTT
13	-	-	TRBV10-3	TRBJ1-2	CAISEYREYGYTF	TGTGCCATCAGTGAGTACAGGGAATATGGCTACACCTTC
14	-	TRBD1	TRBV20-1	TRBJ1-2	CSVGGQGGNYGYTF	TGCAGCGTTGGCGGACAGGGAGGAAACTATGGCTACACCTTC
13	many	TRBD1	TRBV25-1	TRBJ1-1	CASSGRGRTEAFF	TGTGCCAGCAGTGGTAGGGGGCGTACTGAAGCTTTCTTT
18	-	-	TRBV11-1	TRBJ1-6	CASSLVPGAPQGGSPLHF	TGTGCCAGCAGCTTGGTGCCTGGTGCCCCCCAAGGAGGTTCACCCCTCCACTTT
14	many	TRBD1	TRBV29-1	TRBJ1-1	CSVAPGTGHTEAFF	TGCAGCGTAGCCCCAGGGACAGGGCACACTGAAGCTTTCTTT
13	-	-	TRBV10-3	TRBJ1-1	CAISSGTRAEAFF	TGTGCCATCAGTTCCGGGACCCGCGCTGAAGCTTTCTTT
14	few	-	TRBV20-1	TRBJ2-7	CSANHLGGSYEQYF	TGCAGTGCTAACCATTTGGGAGGCTCCTACGAGCAGTACTTC
16	few	-	TRBV7-8	TRBJ1-1	CASSLTRTTANTEAFF	TGTGCCAGCAGCTTAACCCGAACAACTGCAAACACTGAAGCTTTCTTT
13	-	TRBD2	TRBV29-1	TRBJ2-1	CSVVAGRVGEQFF	TGCAGCGTTGTAGCGGGTCGGGTTGGTGAGCAGTTCTTC
16	-	TRBD1	TRBV19	TRBJ1-5	CASSIGGTGVHQPQHF	TGTGCCAGTAGTATAGGCGGGACAGGGGTTCATCAGCCCCAGCATTTT
11	few	-	TRBV20-1	TRBJ2-5	CSARMGETQYF	TGCAGTGCTAGAATGGGGGAGACCCAGTACTTC
15	many	TRBD2	TRBV24-1	TRBJ2-2	CATSGPGLAGGELFF	TGTGCCACCAGTGGCCCGGGACTAGCGGGCGGGGAGCTGTTTTTT
18	-	TRBD2	TRBV25-1	TRBJ2-5	CASSEDRIAGGVRKTQYF	TGTGCCAGCAGTGAAGATCGAATAGCGGGGGGCGTCCGAAAGACCCAGTACTTC
18	-	-	TRBV25-1	TRBJ1-6	CASSDSAGTEAYNSPLHF	TGTGCCAGCAGTGATAGTGCCGGGACCGAGGCATATAATTCACCCCTCCACTTT
13	many	-	TRBV6-4	TRBJ1-5	CASRDRVRQPQHF	TGTGCCAGCAGGGATAGGGTGCGTCAGCCCCAGCATTTT
15	-	-	TRBV7-9	TRBJ2-7	CASSLQGAGPYEQYF	TGTGCCAGCAGCTTACAAGGTGCAGGGCCATACGAGCAGTACTTC
14	-	-	TRBV11-2	TRBJ2-5	CASRRRDRQETQYF	TGTGCCAGCAGGAGACGGGACCGACAAGAGACCCAGTACTTC
14	-	-	TRBV11-2	TRBJ2-5	CASRTTKLWETQYF	TGTGCCAGCAGAACGACCAAACTATGGGAGACCCAGTACTTC
16	-	-	TRBV25-1	TRBJ1-3	CASSVHTGNSGNTIYF	TGTGCCAGTAGTGTCCATACAGGAAACTCTGGAAACACCATATATTTT
17	once	TRBD1	TRBV6-2/TRBV6-3	TRBJ1-1	CASSYGAGGVRDTETFF	TGTGCCAGCAGTTACGGGGCAGGGGGCGTTCGGGACACTGAAACTTTCTTT
15	many	-	TRBV7-6	TRBJ2-5	CASSLDGTPGETQYF	TGTGCCAGCAGCTTAGACGGGACTCCCGGGGAGACCCAGTACTTC
15	many	-	TRBV2	TRBJ2-6	CASSDRLLGANVLTF	TGTGCCAGCAGTGATCGGCTGCTTGGGGCCAACGTCCTGACTTTC
11	many	-	TRBV7-2	TRBJ2-5	CASTRQETQYF	TGTGCCAGCACCCGCCAAGAGACCCAGTACTTC
14	many	-	TRBV6-5	TRBJ1-5	CASSSEHSNQPQHF	TGTGCCAGCAGTTCCGAACATAGCAATCAGCCCCAGCATTTT
13	many	TRBD1	TRBV29-1	TRBJ1-4	CSVVGTGGEKLFF	TGCAGCGTTGTGGGGACAGGGGGAGAAAAACTGTTTTTT
15	few	-	TRBV20-1	TRBJ1-4	CSARPGGGITEKLFF	TGCAGTGCTAGACCCGGAGGGGGGATCACTGAAAAACTGTTTTTT
18	few	TRBD1	TRBV15	TRBJ1-4	CATSRDPPRGKSDEKLFF	TGTGCCACCAGCAGAGATCCCCCCAGGGGGAAGTCGGATGAAAAACTGTTTTTT
14	-	-	TRBV20-1	TRBJ2-5	CSARAASYQETQYF	TGCAGTGCTAGGGCAGCAAGTTACCAAGAGACCCAGTACTTC
14	-	-	TRBV5-5	TRBJ1-3	CASSPPTVGNTIYF	TGTGCCAGCAGCCCGCCGACAGTTGGAAACACCATATATTTT
17	-	TRBD1	TRBV9	TRBJ2-6	CASSGITGVSGANVLTF	TGTGCCAGCAGCGGAATTACAGGGGTCTCTGGGGCCAACGTCCTGACTTTC
17	once	-	TRBV12-3/TRBV12-4	TRBJ2-2	CASSFMFLQPSTGELFF	TGTGCCAGCAGTTTTATGTTTTTACAGCCGTCCACCGGGGAGCTGTTTTTT
15	many	-	TRBV15	TRBJ2-5	CATSRVPGTGETQYF	TGTGCCACCAGCAGAGTTCCGGGAACTGGGGAGACCCAGTACTTC
11	many	TRBD1	TRBV20-1	TRBJ1-2	CSARTGNGYTF	TGCAGTGCAAGGACAGGGAATGGCTACACCTTC
13	few	-	TRBV10-3	TRBJ1-1	CASSRGRSTEAFF	TGTGCCAGCAGCCGGGGTAGGAGCACTGAAGCTTTCTTT
15	many	TRBD1	TRBV7-2	TRBJ2-5	CASSFQTGHDETQYF	TGTGCCAGCAGCTTCCAGACAGGGCATGATGAGACCCAGTACTTC
16	-	-	TRBV7-3	TRBJ1-2	CASSPSREGFFYGYTF	TGTGCCAGCAGCCCATCCCGGGAGGGTTTTTTCTATGGCTACACCTTC
11	many	-	TRBV10-3	TRBJ2-7	CAISEGHEQYF	TGTGCCATCAGTGAGGGCCACGAGCAGTACTTC
14	-	-	TRBV10-2	TRBJ2-2	CASSPSQNTGELFF	TGCGCCAGCAGTCCCAGCCAGAACACCGGGGAGCTGTTTTTT
13	many	-	TRBV11-2	TRBJ1-3	CASSLASGITIYF	TGTGCCAGCAGCTTAGCCTCAGGAATCACCATATATTTT
15	few	TRBD1	TRBV15	TRBJ2-2	CATSGGQGFTGELFF	TGTGCCACCAGCGGAGGACAGGGGTTCACCGGGGAGCTGTTTTTT
13	-	TRBD2	TRBV15	TRBJ2-3	CATSTLRGGQVYF	TGTGCCACCAGCACCCTCCGCGGGGGGCAGGTTTATTTT
17	few	-	TRBV7-9	TRBJ1-5	CASSQERGGRSNQPQHF	TGTGCCAGCAGCCAGGAACGGGGGGGACGCTCAAATCAGCCCCAGCATTTT
13	many	-	TRBV15	TRBJ1-2	CATSLDGNYGYTF	TGTGCCACCAGCTTGGACGGAAACTATGGCTACACCTTC
9	many	-	TRBV29-1	TRBJ1-2	CSDEYGYTF	TGCAGCGACGAATATGGCTACACCTTC
15	once	TRBD2	TRBV7-6	TRBJ2-5	CASSRLAGGHETQYF	TGTGCCAGCAGCCGCCTAGCGGGGGGCCACGAGACCCAGTACTTC
16	-	TRBD1	TRBV19	TRBJ1-5	CASSTNRGWGNQPQHF	TGTGCCAGTAGTACAAACAGGGGGTGGGGAAATCAGCCCCAGCATTTT
14	few	-	TRBV10-3	TRBJ2-5	CASSELWGQETQYF	TGTGCCAGCAGTGAATTATGGGGGCAAGAGACCCAGTACTTC
15	once	TRBD1	TRBV14	TRBJ1-5	CASSQFGQANQPQHF	TGTGCCAGCAGCCAATTCGGACAGGCTAATCAGCCCCAGCATTTT
14	-	TRBD2	TRBV7-9	TRBJ2-1	CASSSVNAGGQQFF	TGTGCCAGCAGCTCAGTCAACGCGGGAGGCCAGCAGTTCTTC
16	-	TRBD1	TRBV24-1	TRBJ1-5	CATSDPFGTGDQPQHF	TGTGCCACCAGTGACCCGTTCGGGACAGGGGATCAGCCCCAGCATTTT
14	-	TRBD1	TRBV7-2	TRBJ1-1	CASSLGQGVAEAFF	TGTGCCAGCAGCTTAGGACAGGGCGTCGCTGAAGCTTTCTTT
16	many	-	TRBV10-3	TRBJ1-6	CAISQAGGGTNSPLHF	TGTGCCATCAGCCAGGCGGGGGGAGGGACTAATTCACCCCTCCACTTT
16	few	TRBD2	TRBV14	TRBJ2-7	CASSQGSLAGGYEQYF	TGTGCCAGCAGCCAAGGATCACTAGCGGGGGGCTACGAGCAGTACTTC
15	-	-	TRBV5-6	TRBJ1-2	CASSPGSGVNYGYTF	TGTGCCAGCAGCCCGGGTTCAGGGGTTAACTATGGCTACACCTTC
17	-	-	TRBV5-8	TRBJ1-1	CASSFERHEEGNTEAFF	TGTGCCAGCAGTTTTGAGCGGCACGAGGAAGGGAACACTGAAGCTTTCTTT
14	many	TRBD1	TRBV5-8	TRBJ2-5	CASSPGGVRETQYF	TGTGCCAGCAGCCCAGGGGGCGTCCGAGAGACCCAGTACTTC
15	many	-	TRBV2	TRBJ1-6	CASSESTGRRSPLHF	TGTGCCAGCAGTGAATCCACAGGGCGTCGTTCACCCCTCCACTTT